The T cell receptor beta chain described here comes from a study of blood T cell repertoires in COVID-19. Across the study: COVID-19 samples collected from the United States, Italy and Spain covered acute and convalescent phases.

Participant age was roughly 18 to 90 years, and participants resided in roughly 25 US areas. Donors in Cohort 3 who had recovered were those with two negative PCRs, healthcare professional clearance, or resolution of their symptoms. The table came from immunoSEQ multiplex PCR; TCRdb's copy has only in-frame clones and leaves some out. The profile shows around 140,000 clones, around 86% of them singletons. The V and J ends lost 0 bases and 10 bases respectively, with 12 bases between them. The CDR3 runs 13 residues. Germline-derived CDR1 and CDR2 are SGHDN and FVKESK. The genes are TRBV14 and TRBJ1-1, with D possibly TRBD1 on 6 matching bases. Sample: PBMCs or T cells enriched from blood (not recorded which). The TCR sequence derives from a man in his sixties who had recovered from COVID-19. CDR3 loop: CASSQELQGTAFF. The CDR3 DNA reads TGTGCCAGCAGCCAAGAGTTACAGGGAACAGCTTTCTTT.